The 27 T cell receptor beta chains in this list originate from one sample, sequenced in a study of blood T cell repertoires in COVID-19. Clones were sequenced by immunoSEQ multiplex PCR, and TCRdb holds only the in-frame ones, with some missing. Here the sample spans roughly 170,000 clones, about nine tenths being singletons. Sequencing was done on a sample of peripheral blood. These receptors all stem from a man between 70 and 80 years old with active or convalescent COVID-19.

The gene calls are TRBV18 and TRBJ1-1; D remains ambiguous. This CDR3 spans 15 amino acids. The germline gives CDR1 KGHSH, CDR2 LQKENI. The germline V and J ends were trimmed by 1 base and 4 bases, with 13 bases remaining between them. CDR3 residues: CASSPREARGTEAFF. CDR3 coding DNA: TGTGCCAGCTCACCACGGGAGGCGAGAGGCACTGAAGCTTTCTTT.

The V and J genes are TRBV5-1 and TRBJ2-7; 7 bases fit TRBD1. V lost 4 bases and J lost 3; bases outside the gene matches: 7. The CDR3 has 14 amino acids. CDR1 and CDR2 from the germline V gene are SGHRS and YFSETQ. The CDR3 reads CASSDGTAYYEQYF. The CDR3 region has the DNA TGCGCCAGCAGCGACGGGACAGCCTACTACGAGCAGTACTTC. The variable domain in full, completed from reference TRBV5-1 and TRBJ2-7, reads KAGVTQTPRYLIKTRGQQVTLSCSPISGHRSVSWYQQTPGQGLQFLFEYFSETQRNKGNFPGRFSGRQFSNSRSEMNVSTLELGDSALYLCASSDGTAYYEQYFGPGTRLTVT.

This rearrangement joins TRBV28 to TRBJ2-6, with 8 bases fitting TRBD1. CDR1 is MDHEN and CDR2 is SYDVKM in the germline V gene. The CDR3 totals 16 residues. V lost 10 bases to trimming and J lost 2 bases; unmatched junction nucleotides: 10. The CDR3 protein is CAILGQGFTGANVLTF. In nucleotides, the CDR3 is TGTGCCATCCTTGGACAGGGCTTCACTGGGGCCAACGTCCTGACTTTC. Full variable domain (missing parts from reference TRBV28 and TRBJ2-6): DVKVTQSSRYLVKRTGEKVFLECVQDMDHENMFWYRQDPGLGLRLIYFSYDVKMKEKGDIPEGYSVSREKKERFSLILESASTNQTSMYLCAILGQGFTGANVLTFGAGSRLTVL.

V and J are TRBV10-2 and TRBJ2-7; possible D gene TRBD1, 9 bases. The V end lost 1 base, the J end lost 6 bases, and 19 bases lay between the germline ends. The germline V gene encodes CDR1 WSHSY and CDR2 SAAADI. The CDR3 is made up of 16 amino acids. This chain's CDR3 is CASSELAGTGRLEQYF. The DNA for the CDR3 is TGCGCCAGCAGTGAGTTAGCGGGGACAGGGCGTCTCGAGCAGTACTTC.

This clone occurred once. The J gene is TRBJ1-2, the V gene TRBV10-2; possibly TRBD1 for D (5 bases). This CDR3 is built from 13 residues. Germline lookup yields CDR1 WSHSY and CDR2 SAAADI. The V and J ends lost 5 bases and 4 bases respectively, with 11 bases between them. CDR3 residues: CASSHGTPYGYTF. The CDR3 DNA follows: TGCGCCAGCAGTCACGGGACTCCCTATGGCTACACCTTC.

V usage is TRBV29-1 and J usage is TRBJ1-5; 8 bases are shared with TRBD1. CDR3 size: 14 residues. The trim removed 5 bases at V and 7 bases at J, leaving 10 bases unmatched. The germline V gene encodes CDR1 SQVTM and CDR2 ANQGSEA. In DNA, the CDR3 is TGCAGCGTTACAGAGGACAGGGTTGGCCAGCCCCAGCATTTT. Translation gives CSVTEDRVGQPQHF.

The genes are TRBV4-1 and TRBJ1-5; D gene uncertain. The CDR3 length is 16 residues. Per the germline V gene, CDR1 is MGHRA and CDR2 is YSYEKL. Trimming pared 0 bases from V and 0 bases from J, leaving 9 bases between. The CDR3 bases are TGCGCCAGCAGCCAAGATGCGACTTATAGCAATCAGCCCCAGCATTTT. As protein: CASSQDATYSNQPQHF.

DNA of the CDR3: TGTGCCAGCACATACAAACAGAGCACCTCTAACTATGGCTACACCTTC. This sequence encodes CASTYKQSTSNYGYTF. The J gene is TRBJ1-2, the V gene TRBV5-5; D unclear. The germline gives CDR1 SGHKS, CDR2 YYEKEE (reference sequence). V lost 6 bases to trimming and J lost 0 bases, with 18 bases between them. This CDR3 is 16 amino acids long.

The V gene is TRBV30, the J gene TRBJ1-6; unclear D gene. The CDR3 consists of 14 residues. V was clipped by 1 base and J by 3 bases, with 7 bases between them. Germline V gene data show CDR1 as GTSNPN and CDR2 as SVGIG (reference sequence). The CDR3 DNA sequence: TGTGCCTGGAGTGCCCCCCACTATAATTCACCCCTCCACTTT. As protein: CAWSAPHYNSPLHF.

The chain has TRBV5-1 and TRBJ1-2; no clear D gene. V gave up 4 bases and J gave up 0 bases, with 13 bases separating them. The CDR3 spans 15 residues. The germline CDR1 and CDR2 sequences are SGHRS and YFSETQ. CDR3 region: CASSHGDGTNYGYTF. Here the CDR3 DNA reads TGCGCCAGCAGCCATGGAGACGGGACTAACTATGGCTACACCTTC.

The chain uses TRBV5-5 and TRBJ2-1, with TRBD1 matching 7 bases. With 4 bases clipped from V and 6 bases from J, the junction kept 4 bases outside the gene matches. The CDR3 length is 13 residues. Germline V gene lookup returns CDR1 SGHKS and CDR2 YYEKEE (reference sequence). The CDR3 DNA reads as TGTGCCAGCAGCCGGGACAGCTCCAATGAGCAGTTCTTC. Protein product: CASSRDSSNEQFF.

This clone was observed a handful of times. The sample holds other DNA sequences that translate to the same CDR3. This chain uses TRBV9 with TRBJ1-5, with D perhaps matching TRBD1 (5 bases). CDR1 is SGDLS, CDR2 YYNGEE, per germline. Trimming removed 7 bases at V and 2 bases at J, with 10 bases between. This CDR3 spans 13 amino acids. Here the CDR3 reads CASGARGNQPQHF. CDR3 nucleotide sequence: TGTGCCAGCGGCGCCAGGGGCAATCAGCCCCAGCATTTT.

CDR3 DNA sequence: TGTGCCAGCAGACACAGGGATTTCAATGAGCAGTTCTTC. This encodes CASRHRDFNEQFF. The rearrangement uses TRBV6-6 and TRBJ2-1; possibly TRBD1 for D (6 bases). V was cut by 6 bases and J by 6 bases, with 12 bases left in between. Per germline, CDR1 MNHNY and CDR2 SVGAGI (reference sequence). The length of the CDR3 is 13 residues.

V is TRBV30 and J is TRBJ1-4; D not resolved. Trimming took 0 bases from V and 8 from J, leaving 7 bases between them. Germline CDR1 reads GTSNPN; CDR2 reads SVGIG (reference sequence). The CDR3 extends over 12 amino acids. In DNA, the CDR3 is TGTGCCTGGAGTGTACCACAGGAAAAACTGTTTTTT. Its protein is CAWSVPQEKLFF.

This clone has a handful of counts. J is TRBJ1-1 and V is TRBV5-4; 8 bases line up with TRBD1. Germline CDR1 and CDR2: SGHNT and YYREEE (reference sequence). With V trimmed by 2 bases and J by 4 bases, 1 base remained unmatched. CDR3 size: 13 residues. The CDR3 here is CASSLQGGTEAFF. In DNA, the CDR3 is TGTGCCAGCAGCTTACAGGGGGGCACTGAAGCTTTCTTT.

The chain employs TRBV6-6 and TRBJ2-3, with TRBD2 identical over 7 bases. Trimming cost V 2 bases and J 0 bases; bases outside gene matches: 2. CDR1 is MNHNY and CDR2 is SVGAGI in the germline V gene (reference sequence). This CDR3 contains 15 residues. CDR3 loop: CASSYERGSTDTQYF. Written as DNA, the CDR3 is TGTGCCAGCAGTTACGAGCGGGGCAGCACAGATACGCAGTATTTT.

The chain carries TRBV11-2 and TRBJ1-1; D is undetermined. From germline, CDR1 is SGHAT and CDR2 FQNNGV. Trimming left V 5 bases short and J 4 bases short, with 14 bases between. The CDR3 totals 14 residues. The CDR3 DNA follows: TGTGCCAGCAGCCCTTTTAACCCGGGCACTGAAGCTTTCTTT. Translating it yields CASSPFNPGTEAFF. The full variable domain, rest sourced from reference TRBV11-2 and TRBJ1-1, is EAGVAQSPRYKIIEKRQSVAFWCNPISGHATLYWYQQILGQGPKLLIQFQNNGVVDDSQLPKDRFSAERLKGVDSTLKIQPAKLEDSAVYLCASSPFNPGTEAFFGQGTRLTVV.

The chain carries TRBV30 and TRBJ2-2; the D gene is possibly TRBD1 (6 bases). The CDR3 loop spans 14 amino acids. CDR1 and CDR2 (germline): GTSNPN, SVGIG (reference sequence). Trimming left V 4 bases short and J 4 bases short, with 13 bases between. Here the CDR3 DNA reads TGTGCCTGGACCGGGACAATCACCACCGGGGAGCTGTTTTTT. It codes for CAWTGTITTGELFF.

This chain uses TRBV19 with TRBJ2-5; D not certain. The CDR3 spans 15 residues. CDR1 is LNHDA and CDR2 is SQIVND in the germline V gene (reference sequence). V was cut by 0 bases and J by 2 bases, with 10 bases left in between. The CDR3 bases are TGTGCCAGTAGTATAGATTGGGCATCTCAAGAGACCCAGTACTTC. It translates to CASSIDWASQETQYF. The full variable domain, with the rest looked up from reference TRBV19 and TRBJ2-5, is DGGITQSPKYLFRKEGQNVTLSCEQNLNHDAMYWYRQDPGQGLRLIYYSQIVNDFQKGDIAEGYSVSREKKESFPLTVTSAQKNPTAFYLCASSIDWASQETQYFGPGTRLLVL.

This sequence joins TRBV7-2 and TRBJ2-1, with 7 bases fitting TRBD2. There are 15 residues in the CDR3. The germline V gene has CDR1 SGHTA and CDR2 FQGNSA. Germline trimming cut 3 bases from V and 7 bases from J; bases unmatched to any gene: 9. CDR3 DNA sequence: TGTGCCAGCAGCTTTGGGGGAGGGCCGAGTAATGAGCAGTTCTTC. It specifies CASSFGGGPSNEQFF.

In DNA, the CDR3 is TGTGCCACCAGTGACATCCGCCCGGGACAGCCGCACAATGAGCAGTTCTTC. As protein: CATSDIRPGQPHNEQFF. The chain employs TRBV24-1 and TRBJ2-1; TRBD1 matches 7 bases. The CDR3 spans 17 residues. The V gene's germline CDR1 is KGHDR and CDR2 SFDVKD. The J segment lost 5 bases and the V segment lost 4 bases, leaving 13 bases of the junction unmatched.

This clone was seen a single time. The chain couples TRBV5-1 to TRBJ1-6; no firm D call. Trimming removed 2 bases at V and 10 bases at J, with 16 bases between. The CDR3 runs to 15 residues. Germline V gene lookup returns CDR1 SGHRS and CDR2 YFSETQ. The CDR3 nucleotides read TGCGCCAGCAGCTTTAGCGGGGTTGGGGAATCACCCCTCCACTTT. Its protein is CASSFSGVGESPLHF.

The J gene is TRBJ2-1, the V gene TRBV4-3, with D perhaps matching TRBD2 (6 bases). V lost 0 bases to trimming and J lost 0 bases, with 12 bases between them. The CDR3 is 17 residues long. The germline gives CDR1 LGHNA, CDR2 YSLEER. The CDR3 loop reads CASSQESKRVSYNEQFF. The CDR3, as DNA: TGCGCCAGCAGCCAAGAGTCCAAGCGGGTCTCCTACAATGAGCAGTTCTTC.

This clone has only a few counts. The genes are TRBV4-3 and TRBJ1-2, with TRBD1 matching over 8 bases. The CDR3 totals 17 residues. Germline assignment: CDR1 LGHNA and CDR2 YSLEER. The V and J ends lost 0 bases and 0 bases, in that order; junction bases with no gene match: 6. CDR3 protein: CASSQDRQGKTNYGYTF. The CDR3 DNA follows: TGCGCCAGCAGCCAAGATCGACAGGGGAAGACTAACTATGGCTACACCTTC.

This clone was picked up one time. The CDR3 loop reads CARGSSRGGLDTQYF. CDR3 nucleotide sequence: TGTGCCCGAGGGTCTAGCCGGGGGGGCCTGGATACGCAGTATTTT. J is TRBJ2-3 and V is TRBV2; 8 bases map to TRBD2. There are 15 residues in the CDR3. V trimming: 11 bases; J trimming: 6 bases; junction bases outside the gene matches: 16. Per the germline V gene, CDR1 is SNHLY and CDR2 is FYNNEI.

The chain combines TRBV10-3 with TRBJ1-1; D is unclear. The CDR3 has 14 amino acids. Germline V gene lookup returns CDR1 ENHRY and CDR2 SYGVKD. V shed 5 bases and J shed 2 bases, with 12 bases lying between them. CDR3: CAISFEAGNTEAFF. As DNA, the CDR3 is TGTGCCATCAGTTTTGAGGCCGGAAACACTGAAGCTTTCTTT.

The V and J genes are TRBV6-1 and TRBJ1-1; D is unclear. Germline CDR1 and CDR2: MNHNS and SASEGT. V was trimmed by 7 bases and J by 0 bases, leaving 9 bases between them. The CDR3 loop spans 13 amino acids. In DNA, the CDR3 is TGTGCCAGCAAAGGGAGATTGAACACTGAAGCTTTCTTT. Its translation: CASKGRLNTEAFF.